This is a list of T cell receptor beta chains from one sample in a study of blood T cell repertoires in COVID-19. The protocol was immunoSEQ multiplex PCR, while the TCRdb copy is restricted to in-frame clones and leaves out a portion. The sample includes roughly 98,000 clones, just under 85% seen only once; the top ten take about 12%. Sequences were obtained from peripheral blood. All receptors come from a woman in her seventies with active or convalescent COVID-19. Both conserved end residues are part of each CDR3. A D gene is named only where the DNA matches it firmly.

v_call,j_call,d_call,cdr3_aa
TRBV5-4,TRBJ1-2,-,CASSSQGTVNYGYTF
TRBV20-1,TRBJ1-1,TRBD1,CSALSDRGAFF
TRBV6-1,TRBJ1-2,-,CASSETVLYGYTF
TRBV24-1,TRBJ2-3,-,CATSAGVSPSTDTQYF
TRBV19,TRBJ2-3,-,CASSGVLGRDPGTDTQYF
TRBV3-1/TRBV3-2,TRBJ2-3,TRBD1,CASSQLTGATPGTQYF
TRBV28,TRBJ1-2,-,CASSLQGGYGYTF
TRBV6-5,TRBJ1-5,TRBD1,CATRQGNNQPQHF
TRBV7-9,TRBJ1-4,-,CASSRTLGATNEKLFF
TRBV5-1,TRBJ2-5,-,CASSNRGREETQYF
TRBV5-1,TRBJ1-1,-,CASSLGGSMNTEAFF
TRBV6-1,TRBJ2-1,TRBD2,CASGLAGFNEQFF
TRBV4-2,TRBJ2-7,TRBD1,CASSQTRDRGTYEQYF
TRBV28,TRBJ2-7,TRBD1,CATFTYGTGLYEQYF
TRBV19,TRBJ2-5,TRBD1,CASSAGTGERTQYF
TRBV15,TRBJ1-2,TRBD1,CATSSTGQGRITF
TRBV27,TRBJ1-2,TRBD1,CASSSRKGAGADYGYTF
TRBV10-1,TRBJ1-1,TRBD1,CASSDGQGAGGTEAFF
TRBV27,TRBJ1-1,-,CASSTDRLMNTEAFF
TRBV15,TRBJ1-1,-,CATSRDSWTTEAFF
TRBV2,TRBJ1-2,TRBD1,CASSGRQGALGLGYTF
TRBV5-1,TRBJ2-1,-,CASSLEQGPSYNEQFF
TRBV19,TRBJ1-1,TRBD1,CASSPTDRGTEAFF
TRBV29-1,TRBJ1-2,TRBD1,CSVESRTGGGYTF
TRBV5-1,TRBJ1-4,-,CASSLEGEGEKLFF
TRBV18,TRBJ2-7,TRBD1,CASSPPGGDSNF
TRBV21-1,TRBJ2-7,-,CASPPDREYEQYF
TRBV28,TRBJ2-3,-,CASSLVGRDLDTQYF
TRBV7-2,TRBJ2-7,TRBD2,CASSSGLAGTEQYF
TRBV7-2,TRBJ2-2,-,CASSLGRGTGELFF
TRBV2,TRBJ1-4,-,CASSGSGATNEKLFF
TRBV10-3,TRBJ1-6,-,CAISDPYYNSPLHF
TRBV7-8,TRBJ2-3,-,CASSLMGLNTDTQYF
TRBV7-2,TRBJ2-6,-,CASSLVSSGGSSGANVLTF
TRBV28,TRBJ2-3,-,CASRIGGGDTQYF
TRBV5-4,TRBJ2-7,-,CASMLMTNYEQYF
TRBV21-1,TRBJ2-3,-,CASSKEAWGVSTDTQYF
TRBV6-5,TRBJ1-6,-,CASSSQDYNSPLHF
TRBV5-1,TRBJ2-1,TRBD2,CASSGSGLPGYNEQFF
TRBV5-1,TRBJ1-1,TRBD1,CASSSTVTGGNAEAFF
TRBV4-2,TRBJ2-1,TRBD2,CASSDTSGGPYNEQFF
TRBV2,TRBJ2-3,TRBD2,CASSVGERGIYF
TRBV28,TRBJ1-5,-,CASREAMDQPQHF
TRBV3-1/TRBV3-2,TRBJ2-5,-,CASSQASETQYF
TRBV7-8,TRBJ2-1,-,CASSPRGLSSYNEQFF
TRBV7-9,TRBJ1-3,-,CASSLDGGTIYF
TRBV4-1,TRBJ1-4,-,CASSHLGRAVNEKLFF
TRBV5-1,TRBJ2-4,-,CASSLAQGTNIQYF
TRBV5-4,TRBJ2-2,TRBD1,CASSTDRGGGELFF
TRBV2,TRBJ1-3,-,CASRGHSGNTIYF
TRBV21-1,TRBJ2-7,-,CASVVTNLAYEQYF
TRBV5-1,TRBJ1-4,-,CASSLEGSTSEKLFF
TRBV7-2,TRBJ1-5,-,CASSLVGGQVTQPQHF
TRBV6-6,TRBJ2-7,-,CASSYGRAIYEQYF
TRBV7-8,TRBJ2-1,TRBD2,CASSSPPAPSGGGNEQFF
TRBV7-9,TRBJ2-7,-,CASSPTMTDEQYF
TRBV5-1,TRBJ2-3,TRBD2,CASSTYERGKADTQYF
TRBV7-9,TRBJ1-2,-,CASSLDKANYGYTF
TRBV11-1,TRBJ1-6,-,CASSITGSRGSPLHF